This T cell receptor beta chain was observed in a study of blood T cell repertoires in COVID-19. On the study more broadly: T cells, B-cell-depleted T cells, or PBMCs supplied cDNA or gDNA.

CDR3 length: 16 residues. Germline lookup yields CDR1 MNHEY and CDR2 SVGEGT. The V gene end was trimmed by 2 bases and the J gene end by 7 bases; junction bases not matched to a gene: 4. This table comes from immunoSEQ multiplex PCR, and its TCRdb copy is limited to in-frame clones, with some not included. The table has about 59,000 clones, 85% seen once. The sequencing sample was made of peripheral blood. The chain recombines TRBV6-2 or TRBV6-3 with TRBJ2-1, with TRBD2 matching over 14 bases. The sequence came from a human donor in a cohort sampled during active COVID-19. Here the CDR3 reads CASSYEGLAGENEQFF. The CDR3 DNA reads TGTGCCAGCAGTTACGAGGGACTAGCGGGGGAAAATGAGCAGTTCTTC.